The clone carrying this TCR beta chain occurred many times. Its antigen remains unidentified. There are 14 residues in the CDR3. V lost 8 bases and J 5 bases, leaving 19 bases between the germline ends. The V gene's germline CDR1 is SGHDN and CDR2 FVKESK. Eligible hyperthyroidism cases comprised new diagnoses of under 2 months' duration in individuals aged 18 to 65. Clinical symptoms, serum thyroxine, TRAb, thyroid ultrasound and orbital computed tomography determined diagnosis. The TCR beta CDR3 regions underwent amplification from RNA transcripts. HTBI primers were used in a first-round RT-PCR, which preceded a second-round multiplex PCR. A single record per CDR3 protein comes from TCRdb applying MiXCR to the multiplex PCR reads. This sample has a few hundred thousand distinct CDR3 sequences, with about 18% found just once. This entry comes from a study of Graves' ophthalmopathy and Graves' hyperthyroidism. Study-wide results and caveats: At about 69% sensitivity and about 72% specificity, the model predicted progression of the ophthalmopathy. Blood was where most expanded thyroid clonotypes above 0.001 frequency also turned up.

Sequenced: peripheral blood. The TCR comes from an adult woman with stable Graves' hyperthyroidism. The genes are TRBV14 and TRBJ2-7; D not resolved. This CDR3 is CASSPLFLGHEQYF. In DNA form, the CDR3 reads TGTGCCAGCTCCCCTTTGTTTTTGGGCCACGAGCAGTACTTC.